A selection of T cell receptor beta chains follows, all from one sample in a study of PD-1 blockade in classical Hodgkin lymphoma. Sequenced by immunoSEQ multiplex PCR; TCRdb stores in-frame clones only, minus some. This sample has fewer than 25,000 clones, with roughly 83% found just once. This sample comprised CD4+ T cells from blood, obtained before the fourth cycle of nivolumab. These receptors were collected from a human donor with classical Hodgkin lymphoma. CDR3s include the opening cysteine and the closing phenylalanine or tryptophan. The D gene is left open where the match is weak. Clone size is shown for a subset of rows, as once, few, many or a class of expanded clone.

v_call: TRBV11-2; j_call: TRBJ2-2; clone_size: NA; d_call: NA; cdr3_nt: TGTGCCAGCAGCGCTACCAACACCGGGGAGCTGTTTTTT; cdr3_aa: CASSATNTGELFF
v_call: TRBV18; j_call: TRBJ2-2; clone_size: NA; d_call: NA; cdr3_nt: TGTGCCAGCTCACCACAAGGCGCGGCTAGCGAGACCGGGGAGCTGTTTTTT; cdr3_aa: CASSPQGAASETGELFF
v_call: TRBV6-1; j_call: TRBJ1-2; clone_size: NA; d_call: NA; cdr3_nt: TGTGCCACGCTCCGGACGGAGACCCATGGCTACACCTTC; cdr3_aa: CATLRTETHGYTF
v_call: TRBV19; j_call: TRBJ1-1; clone_size: NA; d_call: NA; cdr3_nt: TGTGCCAGTAGTATAGACAGGGGAGGCACTGAAGCTTTCTTT; cdr3_aa: CASSIDRGGTEAFF
v_call: TRBV13; j_call: TRBJ1-6; clone_size: NA; d_call: TRBD1; cdr3_nt: TGTGCCAGCAGCCTGGCAGGGGGCACATATTCACCCCTCCACTTT; cdr3_aa: CASSLAGGTYSPLHF
v_call: TRBV6-1; j_call: TRBJ2-3; clone_size: NA; d_call: NA; cdr3_nt: TGTGCCAGCAGTTTTACGAGGACGGGCACAGATACGCAGTATTTT; cdr3_aa: CASSFTRTGTDTQYF
v_call: TRBV27; j_call: TRBJ2-1; clone_size: NA; d_call: NA; cdr3_nt: TGTGCCAGCAAACGGTGGGGGGGCAACAATGAGCAGTTCTTC; cdr3_aa: CASKRWGGNNEQFF
v_call: TRBV27; j_call: TRBJ2-7; clone_size: few; d_call: TRBD2; cdr3_nt: TGTGCCAGCCGAGGGGCTAGCGGGAACTACGAGCAGTACTTC; cdr3_aa: CASRGASGNYEQYF
v_call: TRBV5-5; j_call: TRBJ2-1; clone_size: NA; d_call: TRBD1; cdr3_nt: TGTGCCAGCAGCCCGGCAGGGGGCCCCTACAATGAGCAGTTCTTC; cdr3_aa: CASSPAGGPYNEQFF
v_call: TRBV7-9; j_call: TRBJ2-3; clone_size: NA; d_call: NA; cdr3_nt: TGCGCCAGCAGCTTACGGTCGGATACGCAGTATTTT; cdr3_aa: CASSLRSDTQYF
v_call: TRBV7-2; j_call: TRBJ2-7; clone_size: once; d_call: TRBD2; cdr3_nt: TGTGCCAGCAGCGATTCCGGGACTAGCGGGACCTACGAGCAGTACTTC; cdr3_aa: CASSDSGTSGTYEQYF
v_call: TRBV6-1; j_call: TRBJ2-1; clone_size: NA; d_call: TRBD1; cdr3_nt: TGTGCCAGCAGTGATCGGGACAGGGGGCAGAGATTCTTGAATGAGCAGTTCTTC; cdr3_aa: CASSDRDRGQRFLNEQFF
v_call: TRBV10-3; j_call: TRBJ2-3; clone_size: NA; d_call: TRBD2; cdr3_nt: TGTGCCATCAGTACGGCCGGACTAGCGGGAGGGGTCACAGATACGCAGTATTTT; cdr3_aa: CAISTAGLAGGVTDTQYF
v_call: TRBV28; j_call: TRBJ1-3; clone_size: NA; d_call: NA; cdr3_nt: TGTGCCAGCAGTTCTCCGGTCTCTGGAAACACCATATATTTT; cdr3_aa: CASSSPVSGNTIYF
v_call: TRBV7-9; j_call: TRBJ1-6; clone_size: NA; d_call: TRBD1; cdr3_nt: TGTGCCAGCAGCTTAGCGGGACAGGGAAATTCACCCCTCCACTTT; cdr3_aa: CASSLAGQGNSPLHF
v_call: TRBV19; j_call: TRBJ2-3; clone_size: once; d_call: TRBD2; cdr3_nt: TGTGCCAGTAGTATGGTAGGGGTACGGCTAGCGGGAGTAACAGATACGCAGTATTTT; cdr3_aa: CASSMVGVRLAGVTDTQYF
v_call: TRBV10-3; j_call: TRBJ2-4; clone_size: NA; d_call: NA; cdr3_nt: TGTGCCATCAGTGCCCGGGCACAAATTCAGTACTTC; cdr3_aa: CAISARAQIQYF
v_call: TRBV4-2; j_call: TRBJ2-1; clone_size: NA; d_call: TRBD1; cdr3_nt: TGTGCCAGCAGCCCGACCGGGACAGGGTACTATGAGCAGTTCTTC; cdr3_aa: CASSPTGTGYYEQFF
v_call: TRBV5-4; j_call: TRBJ2-7; clone_size: NA; d_call: NA; cdr3_nt: TGTGCCAGCAGCTTGGCTGGCACCTACGAGCAGTACTTC; cdr3_aa: CASSLAGTYEQYF
v_call: TRBV5-1; j_call: TRBJ2-2; clone_size: NA; d_call: TRBD2; cdr3_nt: TGCGCCAGCAGCTTTTCGGGACTAGCGAGCACCGGGGAGCTGTTTTTT; cdr3_aa: CASSFSGLASTGELFF
v_call: TRBV19; j_call: TRBJ2-3; clone_size: NA; d_call: TRBD2; cdr3_nt: TGTGCCAGTAGTACGCTAACTAGCGGGGGCGCGGATACGCAGTATTTT; cdr3_aa: CASSTLTSGGADTQYF
v_call: TRBV18; j_call: TRBJ2-3; clone_size: NA; d_call: NA; cdr3_nt: TGTGCCAGCTCACCGTCTTACCAAAAAGCCACAGATACGCAGTATTTT; cdr3_aa: CASSPSYQKATDTQYF
v_call: TRBV6-1; j_call: TRBJ1-2; clone_size: NA; d_call: NA; cdr3_nt: TGTGCCATTTTAGACAGGACTCATAACTATGGCTACACCTTC; cdr3_aa: CAILDRTHNYGYTF
v_call: TRBV9; j_call: TRBJ2-2; clone_size: NA; d_call: TRBD1; cdr3_nt: TGTGCCAGCAGCGTAGGGGACAGCGATCTCACCGGGGAGCTGTTTTTT; cdr3_aa: CASSVGDSDLTGELFF
v_call: TRBV30; j_call: TRBJ2-6; clone_size: NA; d_call: NA; cdr3_nt: TGTGCCTGGGATGGAACGGGACAACTCTCTGGGGCCAACGTCCTGACTTTC; cdr3_aa: CAWDGTGQLSGANVLTF
v_call: TRBV15; j_call: TRBJ2-5; clone_size: NA; d_call: TRBD1; cdr3_nt: TGTGCCACCAGCAGAGTTTCAGGGGGCGGGGAGACCCAGTACTTC; cdr3_aa: CATSRVSGGGETQYF
v_call: TRBV13; j_call: TRBJ2-3; clone_size: NA; d_call: TRBD2; cdr3_nt: TGTGCCAGCAGCTTATCTGGCGGGAGCCGCACAGATACGCAGTATTTT; cdr3_aa: CASSLSGGSRTDTQYF
v_call: TRBV5-1; j_call: TRBJ2-7; clone_size: NA; d_call: NA; cdr3_nt: TGCGCCAGCAGCCCTGGGGCAGGGGGAGGCACCTACGAGCAGTACTTC; cdr3_aa: CASSPGAGGGTYEQYF
v_call: TRBV5-6; j_call: TRBJ1-1; clone_size: NA; d_call: TRBD1; cdr3_nt: TGTGCCAGCAGCGAGCCAGACAGGGACACTGAAGCTTTCTTT; cdr3_aa: CASSEPDRDTEAFF
v_call: TRBV5-4; j_call: TRBJ2-1; clone_size: NA; d_call: TRBD1; cdr3_nt: TGTGCCAGCAGCCCCAGAAGGACAGGGGGCACCTACAATGAGCAGTTCTTC; cdr3_aa: CASSPRRTGGTYNEQFF
v_call: TRBV6-1; j_call: TRBJ2-7; clone_size: NA; d_call: NA; cdr3_nt: TGTGCCAGCAGTGTGACGGGGAGCTCCTACGAGCAGTACTTC; cdr3_aa: CASSVTGSSYEQYF
v_call: TRBV5-1; j_call: TRBJ2-3; clone_size: NA; d_call: TRBD2; cdr3_nt: TGCGCCAGCAGCTTGGTTAGCGGGCCCACAGATACGCAGTATTTT; cdr3_aa: CASSLVSGPTDTQYF
v_call: TRBV18; j_call: TRBJ1-2; clone_size: NA; d_call: TRBD1; cdr3_nt: TGTGCCAGCTCACCAGGGACAGCTTATGGCTACACCTTC; cdr3_aa: CASSPGTAYGYTF
v_call: TRBV25-1; j_call: TRBJ2-5; clone_size: NA; d_call: NA; cdr3_nt: TGTGCCAGCAGTGAATATGGGCGGCAGGGGATGAGGGAGACCCAGTACTTC; cdr3_aa: CASSEYGRQGMRETQYF
v_call: TRBV19; j_call: TRBJ2-2; clone_size: NA; d_call: TRBD2; cdr3_nt: TGTGCCAGTAGTATTGGGCTAGCGGGAGTGGTCGGGGAGCTGTTTTTT; cdr3_aa: CASSIGLAGVVGELFF
v_call: TRBV7-3; j_call: TRBJ2-7; clone_size: NA; d_call: NA; cdr3_nt: TGTGCCAGCAGCTTAGGGGGCACCTACGAGCAGTACTTC; cdr3_aa: CASSLGGTYEQYF
v_call: TRBV6-5; j_call: TRBJ1-6; clone_size: NA; d_call: NA; cdr3_nt: TGTGCCAGTACAGGGAGGGAGAAATCACCCCTCCACTTT; cdr3_aa: CASTGREKSPLHF
v_call: TRBV6-1; j_call: TRBJ1-4; clone_size: medium-sized; d_call: TRBD1; cdr3_nt: TGTGCCAGCAGGGGACAGCAAAAACTGTTTTTT; cdr3_aa: CASRGQQKLFF
v_call: TRBV6-1; j_call: TRBJ2-3; clone_size: NA; d_call: NA; cdr3_nt: TGTGCCAGCATCGTCCGGACAGGCACAGATACGCAGTATTTT; cdr3_aa: CASIVRTGTDTQYF
v_call: TRBV6-6; j_call: TRBJ2-7; clone_size: NA; d_call: NA; cdr3_nt: TGTGCCAGCAGTAAGGGGGTGGCCTACGAGCAGTACTTC; cdr3_aa: CASSKGVAYEQYF
v_call: TRBV5-1; j_call: TRBJ2-2; clone_size: NA; d_call: NA; cdr3_nt: TGCGCCAGCAGCTCAGGGGTAGCCGGGGAGCTGTTTTTT; cdr3_aa: CASSSGVAGELFF
v_call: TRBV5-5; j_call: TRBJ2-3; clone_size: NA; d_call: NA; cdr3_nt: TGTGCCAGCAGCTTGGCCGACGGCACAGATACGCAGTATTTT; cdr3_aa: CASSLADGTDTQYF
v_call: TRBV19; j_call: TRBJ1-1; clone_size: NA; d_call: NA; cdr3_nt: TGTGCCAGTAGTTCCCCTAACTTGGGCACTGAAGCTTTCTTT; cdr3_aa: CASSSPNLGTEAFF
v_call: TRBV18; j_call: TRBJ2-2; clone_size: NA; d_call: NA; cdr3_nt: TGTGCCAGCTCCCCCCCCACCGGGGAGCTGTTTTTT; cdr3_aa: CASSPPTGELFF
v_call: TRBV5-6; j_call: TRBJ2-7; clone_size: NA; d_call: NA; cdr3_nt: TGTGCCAGCAGCTTGGCCACTTCCTCTTACGAGCAGTACTTC; cdr3_aa: CASSLATSSYEQYF
v_call: TRBV6-4; j_call: TRBJ2-1; clone_size: NA; d_call: NA; cdr3_nt: TGTGCCAGCAGTGATGGCCATGAGCAGTTCTTC; cdr3_aa: CASSDGHEQFF
v_call: TRBV11-3; j_call: TRBJ2-7; clone_size: NA; d_call: NA; cdr3_nt: TGTGCCAGCAGCACTGACAAGTTGAGCTCCTACGAGCAGTACTTC; cdr3_aa: CASSTDKLSSYEQYF
v_call: TRBV6-6; j_call: TRBJ2-7; clone_size: few; d_call: TRBD2; cdr3_nt: TGTGCCAGCAGTTACTCTCGACTAGCGGGAGCCTACGAGCAGTACTTC; cdr3_aa: CASSYSRLAGAYEQYF
v_call: TRBV7-3; j_call: TRBJ2-1; clone_size: once; d_call: NA; cdr3_nt: TGTGCCAGCAGCTTACAACAGTCAGTCAATGAGCAGTTCTTC; cdr3_aa: CASSLQQSVNEQFF
v_call: TRBV4-1; j_call: TRBJ2-5; clone_size: NA; d_call: TRBD1; cdr3_nt: TGCGCCAGCAGCCACGAGGGGGGACAGGGAAGAGAGACCCAGTACTTC; cdr3_aa: CASSHEGGQGRETQYF
v_call: TRBV2; j_call: TRBJ2-7; clone_size: NA; d_call: NA; cdr3_nt: TGTGCCAGCAGTGACACTCTACCGTACGAGCAGTACTTC; cdr3_aa: CASSDTLPYEQYF
v_call: TRBV7-8; j_call: TRBJ1-1; clone_size: NA; d_call: NA; cdr3_nt: TGTGCCAGCAGCTCGGAGGGGGGTCGGGCTGAAGCTTTCTTT; cdr3_aa: CASSSEGGRAEAFF
v_call: TRBV5-1; j_call: TRBJ2-2; clone_size: NA; d_call: NA; cdr3_nt: TGCGCCAGCGAGAGGGACGGAACGAACACCGGGGAGCTGTTTTTT; cdr3_aa: CASERDGTNTGELFF
v_call: TRBV29-1; j_call: TRBJ2-3; clone_size: few; d_call: TRBD2; cdr3_nt: TGCAGCGGCCGGACTAGCGGGGAAAGCACAGATACGCAGTATTTT; cdr3_aa: CSGRTSGESTDTQYF
v_call: TRBV29-1; j_call: TRBJ2-7; clone_size: once; d_call: TRBD1; cdr3_nt: TGCAGCGCCGCAGGACAGGGGTACGAGCAGTACTTC; cdr3_aa: CSAAGQGYEQYF
v_call: TRBV11-2; j_call: TRBJ2-3; clone_size: NA; d_call: NA; cdr3_nt: TGTGCCAGCAGCCCTACGGGAGGCACAGATACGCAGTATTTT; cdr3_aa: CASSPTGGTDTQYF
v_call: TRBV27; j_call: TRBJ2-7; clone_size: once; d_call: NA; cdr3_nt: TGTGCCAGCAGTCTCCGACAGGCCTCCTACGAGCAGTACTTC; cdr3_aa: CASSLRQASYEQYF
v_call: TRBV5-1; j_call: TRBJ2-1; clone_size: NA; d_call: NA; cdr3_nt: TGCGCCAGCAGCGAACAGGGATTCTACAATGAGCAGTTCTTC; cdr3_aa: CASSEQGFYNEQFF
v_call: TRBV6-6; j_call: TRBJ2-7; clone_size: NA; d_call: TRBD2; cdr3_nt: TGTGCCAGCAGTTACTCGAGACTAGCGGGCTCCTACGAGCAGTACTTC; cdr3_aa: CASSYSRLAGSYEQYF
v_call: TRBV5-1; j_call: TRBJ2-7; clone_size: NA; d_call: TRBD1; cdr3_nt: TGCGCCAGCAGCTACGGGGCGGGACAGGGTACCTACGAGCAGTACTTC; cdr3_aa: CASSYGAGQGTYEQYF